This TCR beta chain appears in the sequencing data of a study of blood T cell repertoires in COVID-19. The cohort comprised adults aged roughly 18 to 95 years residing in approximately 25 US areas. Clinical history as reported by participants underpinned cohort assignment. For recovered donors of Cohort 3, there were two negative PCRs, clearance, or symptom resolution. This clone was picked up a small number of times. The authors' processing: It was from reference gene primer amplification that nucleated cell counts were estimated. TCRdb's copy holds only in-frame clones and misses some; the assay was immunoSEQ multiplex PCR. From that table come the V and J calls and clone size; the DNA was used to work out D and trimming. Here the sample spans about 330,000 clones, roughly 87% being singletons. CDR3 length equals 20 residues. After removal of 3 bases from V and 1 base from J, the junction contained 13 bases not matched to a gene. The germline V gene encodes CDR1 LGHNA and CDR2 YSLEER.

The sample consisted of PBMCs or T cells enriched from blood (not recorded which). This TCR was recovered from a woman in her 30s who had recovered from COVID-19. The chain employs TRBV4-3 and TRBJ1-6; 9 positions agree with TRBD1. The CDR3 is CASSHTGTGRPGSYNSPLHF. The CDR3 nucleotides read TGCGCCAGCAGCCACACCGGGACAGGGAGGCCGGGATCCTATAATTCACCCCTCCACTTT.